This passage covers 28 T cell receptor beta chains from one sample sequenced in a study of T cell responses to AZD1222 COVID-19 vaccine. Sequencing was performed with immunoSEQ multiplex PCR; in TCRdb, only in-frame clones are kept and a portion is missing. This table holds 100,000 to 150,000 clones, 86% found once. The sequenced sample was peripheral blood, obtained on day 0 of AZD1222 vaccination. These receptors were taken from an adult in good health.

V usage is TRBV11-2 and J usage is TRBJ1-5; D is ambiguous. The CDR3 runs to 13 residues. V was trimmed by 0 bases and J by 11 bases, leaving 11 bases between them. Germline V gene sequence: CDR1 SGHAT, CDR2 FQNNGV. The CDR3 loop reads CASSLDQAGTQHF. CDR3 sequence (DNA): TGTGCCAGCAGCTTAGATCAGGCGGGGACCCAGCATTTT.

The J gene is TRBJ1-2, the V gene TRBV5-1; 9 positions agree with TRBD1. V shed 4 bases and J 4 bases; nucleotides not matched to a gene: 11. Germline V gene sequence: CDR1 SGHRS, CDR2 YFSETQ. This CDR3 is built from 16 residues. DNA of the CDR3: TGCGCCAGCAGCAAAGGGCCGGGGACAGGGAGCTATGGCTACACCTTC. Its protein product is CASSKGPGTGSYGYTF.

The chain employs TRBV6-2 or TRBV6-3 and TRBJ2-3; possible D gene TRBD2, 6 bases. With 2 bases removed from V and 0 bases from J, the gap between germline ends came to 15 bases. The CDR3 runs 17 residues. Per the germline V gene, CDR1 is MNHEY and CDR2 is SVGEGT. The chain's CDR3 is CASSYLPGVASTDTQYF. The CDR3 region has the DNA TGTGCCAGCAGTTACCTCCCGGGGGTGGCTAGCACAGATACGCAGTATTTT.

The V and J genes are TRBV7-8 and TRBJ1-1; D is undetermined. Germline lookup yields CDR1 SGHVS and CDR2 FQNEAQ. Deletions cut 4 bases from V and 1 base from J, with 10 bases between. The CDR3 spans 14 residues. CDR3 in amino acids: CASSSGRPNTEAFF. The CDR3 nucleotides read TGTGCCAGCAGCTCCGGACGGCCGAACACTGAAGCTTTCTTT. Full variable domain (rest looked up from reference TRBV7-8 and TRBJ1-1): GAGVSQSPRYKVAKRGQDVALRCDPISGHVSLFWYQQALGQGPEFLTYFQNEAQLDKSGLPSDRFFAERPEGSVSTLKIQRTQQEDSAVYLCASSSGRPNTEAFFGQGTRLTVV.

The rearrangement links TRBV30 to TRBJ1-1; no firm D call. The V end lost 4 bases, the J end lost 0 bases, and 12 bases lay between the germline ends. The germline V gene encodes CDR1 GTSNPN and CDR2 SVGIG (reference sequence). This CDR3 is built from 14 residues. CDR3 protein: CAWNDKDLNTEAFF. The CDR3, as DNA: TGTGCCTGGAACGATAAGGACCTGAACACTGAAGCTTTCTTT. Complete variable domain (other parts from reference TRBV30 and TRBJ1-1): SQTIHQWPATLVQPVGSPLSLECTVEGTSNPNLYWYRQAAGRGLQLLFYSVGIGQISSEVPQNLSASRPQDRQFILSSKKLLLSDSGFYLCAWNDKDLNTEAFFGQGTRLTVV.

The V and J genes are TRBV6-5 and TRBJ2-7; TRBD1 matches at 9 bases. The CDR3 covers 16 residues. V was pared by 3 bases and J by 5 bases, with 11 bases of the junction left unmatched. Germline V CDR1 and CDR2: MNHEY, SVGAGI. In DNA, the CDR3 is TGTGCCAGCAGTTATTTCCTCCCGGGACAGGGAAACGAGCAGTACTTC. It translates to CASSYFLPGQGNEQYF.

This sequence joins TRBV7-9 and TRBJ1-3, with D perhaps matching TRBD1 (5 bases). Between the trimmed V and J ends, which lost 5 bases and 1 base, there was a span of 12 bases. CDR3 length: 15 residues. Germline V CDR1 and CDR2: SEHNR, FQNEAQ (reference sequence). The CDR3 DNA reads TGTGCCAGCAGCAATGGCAGGGATTCTGGAAACACCATATATTTT. Its translation is CASSNGRDSGNTIYF.

In this sample, this clone is medium-sized. V gene TRBV28 combines with J gene TRBJ1-4; D may be TRBD1 (5 bases). The CDR3 has 15 amino acids. Trimming removed 5 bases from V and 3 bases from J, with 13 bases in between. The V gene's germline CDR1 is MDHEN and CDR2 SYDVKM. The chain's CDR3 is CASSPSGGPNEKLFF. The CDR3 DNA reads as TGTGCCAGCAGTCCCTCGGGGGGTCCTAATGAAAAACTGTTTTTT.

This chain connects TRBV28 to TRBJ1-5, with 7 bases aligning to TRBD1. The CDR3 runs to 14 residues. The germline V gene has CDR1 MDHEN and CDR2 SYDVKM. V was pared by 5 bases and J by 2 bases, with 3 bases of the junction left unmatched. This CDR3 is CASSQGGGNQPQHF. The CDR3 DNA reads TGTGCCAGCAGTCAAGGGGGCGGCAATCAGCCCCAGCATTTT.

The chain links TRBV5-1 to TRBJ2-1; 14 nucleotides line up with TRBD2. The V and J ends lost 3 bases and 3 bases, in that order; junction bases with no gene match: 2. Germline V gene sequence: CDR1 SGHRS, CDR2 YFSETQ. This CDR3 spans 16 amino acids. CDR3 region: CASSWTSGGNYNEQFF. The CDR3 coding sequence is TGCGCCAGCAGCTGGACTAGCGGGGGGAACTACAATGAGCAGTTCTTC. Together with reference TRBV5-1 and TRBJ2-1, the CDR3 gives the full variable domain: KAGVTQTPRYLIKTRGQQVTLSCSPISGHRSVSWYQQTPGQGLQFLFEYFSETQRNKGNFPGRFSGRQFSNSRSEMNVSTLELGDSALYLCASSWTSGGNYNEQFFGPGTRLTVL.

This chain links TRBV6-2 or TRBV6-3 with TRBJ1-1, with D possibly matching TRBD1 (5 bases). Germline lookup yields CDR1 MNHEY and CDR2 SVGEGT. Trimming removed 6 bases at V and 11 bases at J, with 22 bases between. The CDR3 runs to 14 residues. The CDR3 loop reads CASSPDSGQGEAFF. CDR3 sequence (DNA): TGTGCCAGCAGCCCCGACTCGGGCCAAGGGGAGGCTTTCTTT.

The J gene is TRBJ2-1, the V gene TRBV18; D may be TRBD2 (5 bases). Germline values: CDR1 KGHSH, CDR2 LQKENI. The V end was cut by 4 bases, the J end by 6 bases, with 16 bases between. The CDR3 totals 15 residues. Written as DNA, the CDR3 is TGTGCCAGCTCACTACTTGAGGGCTCTGTCAATGAGCAGTTCTTC. Protein: CASSLLEGSVNEQFF.

This chain links TRBV9 with TRBJ1-2, with TRBD1 matching over 7 bases. Germline CDR1 and CDR2: SGDLS and YYNGEE. With 3 bases clipped from V and 8 bases from J, the junction kept 10 bases outside the gene matches. The CDR3 is 14 amino acids. CDR3 sequence: CASSGPGGAIGYTF. DNA of the CDR3: TGTGCCAGCAGCGGACCAGGGGGGGCGATCGGCTACACCTTC.

This chain joins TRBV29-1 and TRBJ2-7; no firm D call. V lost 4 bases to trimming and J lost 5 bases, with 15 bases between them. The CDR3 runs to 13 residues. Germline V gives CDR1 SQVTM, CDR2 ANQGSEA. Here the CDR3 reads CSVAERGSDEQYF. As DNA, the CDR3 is TGCAGCGTTGCCGAGAGAGGATCTGACGAGCAGTACTTC.

The chain uses TRBV2 and TRBJ1-2; 8 bases agree with TRBD1. CDR3 size: 15 residues. Trimming removed 2 bases from V and 8 bases from J; junction bases left unmatched: 10. Germline-derived CDR1 and CDR2 are SNHLY and FYNNEI. CDR3 protein: CASSELYGQGRGYTF. The DNA for the CDR3 is TGTGCCAGCAGTGAACTGTATGGACAGGGTAGGGGCTACACCTTC.

The rearrangement uses TRBV5-1 and TRBJ2-2, with 7 nucleotides matching TRBD1. The CDR3 length is 15 residues. Germline CDR1 and CDR2: SGHRS and YFSETQ. The V gene end was trimmed by 2 bases and the J gene end by 3 bases; junction bases not matched to a gene: 4. The CDR3 nucleotides are TGCGCCAGCAGCTTAACAGGGGTGGACACCGGGGAGCTGTTTTTT. Translating gives CASSLTGVDTGELFF. The variable domain in full, with the rest retrieved from reference TRBV5-1 and TRBJ2-2, is KAGVTQTPRYLIKTRGQQVTLSCSPISGHRSVSWYQQTPGQGLQFLFEYFSETQRNKGNFPGRFSGRQFSNSRSEMNVSTLELGDSALYLCASSLTGVDTGELFFGEGSRLTVL.

This chain uses TRBV6-4 with TRBJ1-5; D call uncertain. The CDR3 contains 13 residues. V was trimmed by 0 bases and J by 6 bases, leaving 6 bases between them. Germline assignment: CDR1 MRHNA and CDR2 SNTAGT. The CDR3 DNA follows: TGTGCCAGCAGTGACTCCTGGGGTCAGCCCCAGCATTTT. Translation: CASSDSWGQPQHF.

The rearrangement links TRBV21-1 to TRBJ2-6; TRBD2 is the table's D call, not checked against the DNA. TRBV21-1 is designated a pseudogene. This CDR3 spans 16 amino acids. CDR3 region: CASSLCGGTGANVLTF. The CDR3 region has the DNA TGTGCCAGCAGCCTATGCGGCGGGACTGGGGCCAACGTCCTGACTTTC.

The chain carries TRBV27 and TRBJ1-1, with D uncertain. The CDR3 loop spans 9 amino acids. V shed 9 bases and J shed 8 bases, with 7 bases lying between them. From germline, CDR1 is MNHEY and CDR2 SMNVEV (reference sequence). The CDR3 DNA follows: TGTGCCAGAGGGTACGAAGCTTTCTTT. Translating gives CARGYEAFF.

This rearrangement joins TRBV11-2 to TRBJ2-7; D possibly uses TRBD1 or TRBD2 (5 bases each). CDR3 length equals 16 residues. Trimming took 3 bases from V and 2 from J, leaving 17 bases between them. CDR1 SGHAT and CDR2 FQNNGV come from the germline V gene. The chain's CDR3 is CASSFTSGTVTYEQYF. CDR3 bases: TGTGCCAGCAGCTTCACCTCCGGGACGGTAACCTACGAGCAGTACTTC.

This clone was counted a few times. The rearrangement links TRBV6-5 to TRBJ2-1; D unresolved. CDR1 is MNHEY and CDR2 is SVGAGI in the germline V gene. V was cut by 0 bases and J by 7 bases, with 4 bases left in between. This CDR3 spans 12 amino acids. CDR3 loop: CASSYSGNEQFF. The CDR3 nucleotides read TGTGCCAGCAGTTACTCGGGTAATGAGCAGTTCTTC.

This chain connects TRBV7-9 to TRBJ1-6; TRBD1 matches at 7 bases. Germline lookup yields CDR1 SEHNR and CDR2 FQNEAQ (reference sequence). CDR3 length: 15 amino acids. Losses at the gene ends were 6 bases for V and 7 bases for J; bases not matched to a gene: 9. The CDR3 is CASRPTGAGNSPLHF. The DNA of the CDR3 is TGTGCCAGCAGGCCTACAGGGGCGGGAAATTCACCCCTCCACTTT.

This rearrangement joins TRBV14 to TRBJ2-2, with D possibly being TRBD2 (6 bases). Germline loops: CDR1 SGHDN, CDR2 FVKESK. The length of the CDR3 is 14 residues. The V end lost 0 bases, the J end lost 6 bases, and 8 bases lay between the germline ends. CDR3 DNA sequence: TGTGCCAGCAGCCAAGAAAGGAGGGCCGGGGAGCTGTTTTTT. Protein: CASSQERRAGELFF. The full variable domain, with the rest looked up from reference TRBV14 and TRBJ2-2, is EAGVTQFPSHSVIEKGQTVTLRCDPISGHDNLYWYRRVMGKEIKFLLHFVKESKQDESGMPNNRFLAERTGGTYSTLKVQPAELEDSGVYFCASSQERRAGELFFGEGSRLTVL.

J is TRBJ1-6 and V is TRBV11-2; D is undetermined. Germline V gives CDR1 SGHAT, CDR2 FQNNGV. Trimming removed 4 bases at V and 0 bases at J, with 10 bases between. The CDR3 spans 16 residues. CDR3 bases: TGTGCCAGCAGCTCACTATCAAACTCCTATAATTCACCCCTCCACTTT. Translating gives CASSSLSNSYNSPLHF.

In its sample, this clone was seen a few times. The chain links TRBV9 to TRBJ2-7, with 10 bases lining up with TRBD2. This CDR3 has 15 residues. The germline CDR1 and CDR2 sequences are SGDLS and YYNGEE. Trimming removed 0 bases from V and 4 bases from J; junction bases left unmatched: 4. The CDR3 coding sequence is TGTGCCAGCAGCGTAGGGGCTAGCGGGAGTTACGAGCAGTACTTC. It translates to CASSVGASGSYEQYF.

The chain carries TRBV4-3 and TRBJ1-2; 7 bases line up with TRBD1. The ends lost 0 bases at V and 8 bases at J; junction bases unmatched: 9. Germline loops: CDR1 LGHNA, CDR2 YSLEER. This CDR3 is built from 15 residues. The CDR3 here is CASSQDVEGAGGYTF. DNA of the CDR3: TGCGCCAGCAGCCAAGATGTAGAGGGGGCCGGGGGCTACACCTTC.

V gene TRBV27 combines with J gene TRBJ1-3; 11 bases fit TRBD1. There are 14 residues in the CDR3. The ends lost 9 bases at V and 4 bases at J; junction bases unmatched: 5. Germline CDR1 is MNHEY and CDR2 is SMNVEV (reference sequence). The CDR3 spells CARRTGGKGNTIYF. CDR3 sequence (DNA): TGTGCCAGAAGGACAGGGGGCAAAGGAAACACCATATATTTT.

The rearrangement uses TRBV5-1 and TRBJ2-3; 9 nucleotides agree with TRBD2. V dropped 0 bases and J dropped 5; count of bases not matched to a gene: 1. Per germline, CDR1 SGHRS and CDR2 YFSETQ. This CDR3 spans 14 amino acids. CDR3 sequence: CASSLGTSEDTQYF. The CDR3 DNA reads as TGCGCCAGCAGCTTGGGGACTAGCGAAGATACGCAGTATTTT. Drawing the rest from reference TRBV5-1 and TRBJ2-3, the complete variable domain is KAGVTQTPRYLIKTRGQQVTLSCSPISGHRSVSWYQQTPGQGLQFLFEYFSETQRNKGNFPGRFSGRQFSNSRSEMNVSTLELGDSALYLCASSLGTSEDTQYFGPGTRLTVL.